This record covers a single TCR beta chain. As yet, its antigen is unknown. The sample is drawn from a study of shared clonotypes between healthy human individuals. Study details: The cohort had two women and a few men, ages 18 to 49. Findings and caveats of the study: A few donors shared about 5% of their naive CD4 clonotypes. On the whole, naive subsets had larger estimated richness than memory subsets had.

Execution of the assay was at deep level. Using immunoSEQ multiplex PCR, the repertoire was profiled, and TCRdb retains in-frame clones only, with some absent. The table has about 960,000 clones, about 80% seen once. The CDR3 loop spans 15 amino acids. Per the germline V gene, CDR1 is SGHTA and CDR2 is FQGNSA. The junction had 8 bases not matched to a gene; V was cut back by 4 bases and J by 3 bases. The chain employs TRBV7-2 and TRBJ2-7; TRBD2 agrees at 8 bases. The receptor comes from a young man in good health. Sequencing input: memory CD4+ T cells sorted from blood. Subset here: CD45RA-negative fraction. This chain's CDR3 is CASSSAGGGIYEQYF. CDR3 sequence (DNA): TGTGCCAGCAGCTCGGCTGGCGGGGGGATCTACGAGCAGTACTTC.